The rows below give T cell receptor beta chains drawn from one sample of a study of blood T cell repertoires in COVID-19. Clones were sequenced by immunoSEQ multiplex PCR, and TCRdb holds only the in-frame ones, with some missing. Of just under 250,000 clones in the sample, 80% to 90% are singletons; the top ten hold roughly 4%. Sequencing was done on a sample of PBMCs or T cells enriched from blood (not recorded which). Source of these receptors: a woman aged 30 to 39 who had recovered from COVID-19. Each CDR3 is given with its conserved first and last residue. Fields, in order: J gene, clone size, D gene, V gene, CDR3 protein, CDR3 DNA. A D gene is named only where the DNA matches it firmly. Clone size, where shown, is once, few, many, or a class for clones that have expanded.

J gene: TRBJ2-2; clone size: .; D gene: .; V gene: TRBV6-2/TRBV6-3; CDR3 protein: CASSSSSGLANTGELFF; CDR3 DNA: .
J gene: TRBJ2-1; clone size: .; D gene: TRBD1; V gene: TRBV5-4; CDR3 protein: CASRTDRGNYNEQFF; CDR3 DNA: TGTGCCAGCAGAACAGACAGGGGAAATTACAATGAGCAGTTCTTC
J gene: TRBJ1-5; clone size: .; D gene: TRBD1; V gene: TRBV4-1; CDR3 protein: CASSQSTGDRAQHF; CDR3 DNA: TGCGCCAGCAGCCAGTCGACAGGGGATAGGGCCCAGCATTTT
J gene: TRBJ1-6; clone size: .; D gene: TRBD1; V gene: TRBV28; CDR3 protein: CASSFEGQGNSPLHF; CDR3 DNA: TGTGCCAGCAGTTTCGAGGGACAGGGTAATTCACCCCTCCACTTT
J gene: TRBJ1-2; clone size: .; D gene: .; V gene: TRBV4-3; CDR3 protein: CASSQTPNYGYTF; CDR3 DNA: TGCGCCAGCAGCCAGACACCTAACTATGGCTACACCTTC
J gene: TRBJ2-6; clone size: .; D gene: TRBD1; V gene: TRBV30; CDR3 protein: CAWSGGRDRSSGANVLTF; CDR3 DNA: TGTGCCTGGAGTGGGGGGCGGGACAGGAGCTCTGGGGCCAACGTCCTGACTTTC
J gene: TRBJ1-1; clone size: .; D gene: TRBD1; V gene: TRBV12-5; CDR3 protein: CASGPLGQGAGSGAFF; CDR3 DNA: TGTGCTAGTGGTCCTCTGGGACAGGGGGCAGGGAGTGGGGCTTTCTTT
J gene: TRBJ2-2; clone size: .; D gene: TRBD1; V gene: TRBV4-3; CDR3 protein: CASSQGPIFRTGDNTGELFF; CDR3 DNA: TGCGCCAGCAGCCAAGGCCCTATCTTTCGGACAGGGGATAACACCGGGGAGCTGTTTTTT
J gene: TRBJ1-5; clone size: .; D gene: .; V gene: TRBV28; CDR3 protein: CASSFVGDNQPQHF; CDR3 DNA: TGTGCCAGCAGTTTTGTAGGGGACAATCAGCCCCAGCATTTT
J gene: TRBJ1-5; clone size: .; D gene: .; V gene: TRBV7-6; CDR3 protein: CASSLGAADQPQHF; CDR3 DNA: TGTGCCAGCAGCTTAGGAGCGGCGGATCAGCCCCAGCATTTT
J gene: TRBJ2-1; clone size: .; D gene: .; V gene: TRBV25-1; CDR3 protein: CASRGTPRYEQFF; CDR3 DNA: TGTGCCAGCAGGGGGACTCCGAGGTATGAGCAGTTCTTC
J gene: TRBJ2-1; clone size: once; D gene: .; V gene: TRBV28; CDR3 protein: CASSFWGAPSNEQFF; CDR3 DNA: TGTGCCAGCAGTTTTTGGGGAGCCCCCTCCAATGAGCAGTTCTTC
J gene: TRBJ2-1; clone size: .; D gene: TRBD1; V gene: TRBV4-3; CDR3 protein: CASSQRDRDNEQFF; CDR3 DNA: TGCGCCAGCAGCCAACGGGACAGGGACAATGAGCAGTTCTTC
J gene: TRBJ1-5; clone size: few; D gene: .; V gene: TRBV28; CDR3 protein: CASSVLTDNQPQHF; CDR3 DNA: TGTGCCAGCAGTGTACTGACAGATAATCAGCCCCAGCATTTT
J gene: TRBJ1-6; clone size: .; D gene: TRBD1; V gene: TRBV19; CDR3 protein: CASSPTGGEMNSPLHF; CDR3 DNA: TGTGCCAGTAGCCCGACAGGGGGCGAGATGAATTCACCCCTCCACTTT
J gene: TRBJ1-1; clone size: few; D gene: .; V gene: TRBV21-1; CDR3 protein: CASSTTGTKVNTEAFF; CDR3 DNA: TGTGCCAGCAGTACGACAGGGACCAAGGTGAACACTGAAGCTTTCTTT
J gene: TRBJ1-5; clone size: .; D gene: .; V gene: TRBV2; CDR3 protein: CASSPGVYQPQHF; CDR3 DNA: TGTGCCAGCAGTCCAGGGGTTTATCAGCCCCAGCATTTT
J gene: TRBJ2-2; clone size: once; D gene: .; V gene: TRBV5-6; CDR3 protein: CASSLARTGELFF; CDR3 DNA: TGTGCCAGCAGCTTGGCCCGGACCGGGGAGCTGTTTTTT
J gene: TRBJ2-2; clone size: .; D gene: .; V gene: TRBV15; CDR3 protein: CATSRAGGELFF; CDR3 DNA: TGTGCCACCAGCAGAGCAGGGGGGGAGCTGTTTTTT
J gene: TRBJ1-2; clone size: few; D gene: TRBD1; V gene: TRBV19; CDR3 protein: CASSARQGSNYGYTF; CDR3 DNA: TGTGCCAGTAGTGCCCGACAGGGGTCGAACTATGGCTACACCTTC
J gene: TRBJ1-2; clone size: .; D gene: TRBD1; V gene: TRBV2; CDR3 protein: CASSKRDRGRDGYTF; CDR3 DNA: TGTGCCAGCAGTAAAAGGGACAGGGGACGGGATGGCTACACCTTC
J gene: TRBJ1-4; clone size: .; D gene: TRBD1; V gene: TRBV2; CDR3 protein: CASSGDSSEELFF; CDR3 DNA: TGTGCCAGCAGCGGGGACAGTTCGGAAGAACTGTTTTTT
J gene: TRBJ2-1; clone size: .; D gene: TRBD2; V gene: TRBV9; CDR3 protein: CASSRPSGTYNEQFF; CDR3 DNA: TGTGCCAGCAGCCGGCCTAGCGGGACCTACAATGAGCAGTTCTTC
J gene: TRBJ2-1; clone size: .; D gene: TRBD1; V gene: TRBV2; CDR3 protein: CASGSGTGFPEQFF; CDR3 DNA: TGTGCCAGCGGGTCCGGGACAGGGTTCCCTGAGCAGTTCTTC
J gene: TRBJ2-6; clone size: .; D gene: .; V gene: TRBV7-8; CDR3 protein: CASSPPGAGANVLTF; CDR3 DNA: TGTGCCAGCAGTCCCCCGGGGGCTGGGGCCAACGTCCTGACTTTC
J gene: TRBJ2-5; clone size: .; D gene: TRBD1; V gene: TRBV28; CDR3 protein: CASSFLQGAGETQYF; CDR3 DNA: TGTGCCAGCAGTTTTTTACAGGGGGCCGGGGAGACCCAGTACTTC
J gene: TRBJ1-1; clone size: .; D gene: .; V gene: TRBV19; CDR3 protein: CASSIFRTSGGTEAFF; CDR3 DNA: TGTGCCAGTAGTATATTTCGGACTTCTGGGGGGACTGAAGCTTTCTTT
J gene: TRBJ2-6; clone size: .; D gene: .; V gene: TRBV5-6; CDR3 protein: CASSLAHGPLGANVLTF; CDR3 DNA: TGTGCCAGCAGCTTGGCACATGGTCCGCTGGGGGCCAACGTCCTGACTTTC
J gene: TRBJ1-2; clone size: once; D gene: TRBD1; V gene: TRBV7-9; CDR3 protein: CASSLGQGTHGYTF; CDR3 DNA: TGTGCCAGCAGCTTAGGACAGGGTACACATGGCTACACCTTC
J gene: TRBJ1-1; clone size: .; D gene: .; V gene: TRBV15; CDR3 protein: CATSRSTGLNTEAFF; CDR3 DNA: TGTGCCACCAGCAGAAGTACAGGGCTTAACACTGAAGCTTTCTTT
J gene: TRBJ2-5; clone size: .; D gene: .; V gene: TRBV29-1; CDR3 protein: CSVEWAAQETQYF; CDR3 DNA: TGCAGCGTTGAATGGGCAGCCCAAGAGACCCAGTACTTC
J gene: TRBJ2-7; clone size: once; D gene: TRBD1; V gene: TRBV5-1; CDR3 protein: CASSTGTDGIEYF; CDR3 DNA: TGCGCCAGCAGCACCGGGACAGATGGGATTGAGTACTTC
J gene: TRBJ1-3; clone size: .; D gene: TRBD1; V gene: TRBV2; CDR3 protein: CASSFTGESGNTIYF; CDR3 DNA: TGTGCCAGCAGCTTCACAGGGGAGTCTGGAAACACCATATATTTT
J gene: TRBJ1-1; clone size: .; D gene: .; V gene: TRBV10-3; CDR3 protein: CAIRKGSVNTEAFF; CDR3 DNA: TGTGCCATCAGAAAAGGGAGTGTGAACACTGAAGCTTTCTTT
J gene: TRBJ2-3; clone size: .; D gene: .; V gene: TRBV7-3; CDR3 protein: CASSLTPGLRTDTQYF; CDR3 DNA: TGTGCCAGCAGCTTAACGCCGGGACTGCGCACAGATACGCAGTATTTT
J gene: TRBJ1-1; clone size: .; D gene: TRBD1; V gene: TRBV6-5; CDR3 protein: CASSGQGRTEAFF; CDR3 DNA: TGTGCCAGCAGCGGACAGGGAAGGACTGAAGCTTTCTTT
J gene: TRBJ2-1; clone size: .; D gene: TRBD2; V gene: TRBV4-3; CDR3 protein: CASSQGGLAGSYNEQFF; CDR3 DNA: TGCGCCAGCAGCCAAGGGGGATTAGCGGGGTCCTACAATGAGCAGTTCTTC
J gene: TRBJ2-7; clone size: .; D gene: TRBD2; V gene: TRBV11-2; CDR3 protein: CASSHSPSGGPYEQYF; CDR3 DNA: TGTGCCAGCAGCCACTCCCCTAGCGGCGGGCCGTACGAGCAGTACTTC
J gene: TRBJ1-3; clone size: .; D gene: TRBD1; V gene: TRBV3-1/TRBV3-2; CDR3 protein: CASSPSDRGRSSGNTIYF; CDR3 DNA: TGTGCCAGCAGCCCATCTGACAGGGGTCGTAGCTCTGGAAACACCATATATTTT
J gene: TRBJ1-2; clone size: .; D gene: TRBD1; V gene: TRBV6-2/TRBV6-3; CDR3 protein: CASSYKSGTGDYGYTF; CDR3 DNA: TGTGCCAGCAGTTACAAATCCGGGACAGGGGATTATGGCTACACCTTC
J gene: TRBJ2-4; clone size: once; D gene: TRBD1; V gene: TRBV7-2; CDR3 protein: CASSLQGAVKNIQYF; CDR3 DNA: TGTGCCAGCAGCTTACAGGGGGCGGTCAAAAACATTCAGTACTTC